This T cell receptor beta chain comes out of a study of T cell clonotyping in hematopoietic cell transplantation. General observations from the study: After transplant, recipient diversity fell while pathologically expanded clonotypes grew through day 180.

In this sample, this clone turned up a few times. Its antigen is currently unknown. This CDR3 is 15 amino acids long. Deletions cut 3 bases from V and 0 bases from J, with 9 bases between. From germline, CDR1 is KGHSH and CDR2 LQKENI. Produced via immunoSEQ multiplex PCR; TCRdb's table is partial and in-frame only. The profile shows about 5,100 clones, roughly 72% of them singletons. V usage is TRBV18 and J usage is TRBJ2-1; D may correspond to TRBD1 or TRBD2 (6 bases each). The receptor was derived from a female patient aged 45-60 years who had an allogeneic stem cell transplant, so the T cells may come from the graft donor. Some clones in this sample may be carry-over from other donors' samples. The source was PBMCs, collected 100 days after allogeneic stem cell transplant. The CDR3 DNA reads TGTGCCAGCTCACCGGGGGGCCACTCCTACAATGAGCAGTTCTTC. Translating gives CASSPGGHSYNEQFF.